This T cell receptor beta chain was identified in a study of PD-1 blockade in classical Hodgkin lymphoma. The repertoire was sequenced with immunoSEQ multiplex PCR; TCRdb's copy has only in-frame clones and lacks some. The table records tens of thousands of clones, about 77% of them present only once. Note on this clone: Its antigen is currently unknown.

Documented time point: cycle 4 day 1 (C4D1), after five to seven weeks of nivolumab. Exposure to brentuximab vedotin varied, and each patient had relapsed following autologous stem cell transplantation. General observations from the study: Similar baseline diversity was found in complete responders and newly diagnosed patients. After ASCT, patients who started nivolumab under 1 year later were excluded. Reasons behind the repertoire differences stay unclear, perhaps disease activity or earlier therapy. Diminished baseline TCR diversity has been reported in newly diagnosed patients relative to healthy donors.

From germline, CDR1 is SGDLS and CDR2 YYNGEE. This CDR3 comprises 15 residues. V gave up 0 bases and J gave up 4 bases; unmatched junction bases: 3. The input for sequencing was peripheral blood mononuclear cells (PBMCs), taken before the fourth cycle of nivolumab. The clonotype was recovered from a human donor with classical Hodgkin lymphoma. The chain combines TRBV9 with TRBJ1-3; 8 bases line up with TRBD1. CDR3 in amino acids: CASSVATGGGNTIYF. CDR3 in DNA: TGTGCCAGCAGCGTAGCTACAGGGGGGGGAAACACCATATATTTT.